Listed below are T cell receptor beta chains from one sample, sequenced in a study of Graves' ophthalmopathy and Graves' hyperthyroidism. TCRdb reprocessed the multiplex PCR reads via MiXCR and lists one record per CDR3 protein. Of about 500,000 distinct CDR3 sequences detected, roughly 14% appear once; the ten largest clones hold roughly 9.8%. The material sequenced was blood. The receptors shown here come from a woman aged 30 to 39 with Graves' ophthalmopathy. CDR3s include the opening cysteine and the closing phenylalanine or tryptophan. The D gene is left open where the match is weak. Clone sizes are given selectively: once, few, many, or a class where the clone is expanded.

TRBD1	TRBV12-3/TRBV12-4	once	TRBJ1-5	TGTGCCAGCACCGTAAACAGGGGGCCGGGGCAGCCCCAGCATTTT	CASTVNRGPGQPQHF
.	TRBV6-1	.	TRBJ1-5	TGTGCCAGCAGTATCAGGGTTAGGCAGCCCCAGCATTTT	CASSIRVRQPQHF
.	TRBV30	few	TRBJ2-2	TGTGCCTGGAGTGTACGAAGAGACACCGGGGAGCTGTTTTTT	CAWSVRRDTGELFF
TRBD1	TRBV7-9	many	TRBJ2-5	TGTGCCAGCAGCTGGACAGGGGAAATGGGGGAGACCCAGTACTTC	CASSWTGEMGETQYF
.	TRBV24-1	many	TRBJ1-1	TGTGCCACCAGTGATTCATGGGGAGGTGAAGCTTTCTTT	CATSDSWGGEAFF
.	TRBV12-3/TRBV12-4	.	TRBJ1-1	TGTGCCAGCAGCTTGTACCCCGCCGCACGGGTAGCTTTCTTT	CASSLYPAARVAFF
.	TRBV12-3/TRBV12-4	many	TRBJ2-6	TGTGCCAGCAGTTTGGACGTCCTGACTTTC	CASSLDVLTF
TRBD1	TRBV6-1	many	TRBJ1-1	TGTGCCAGCAGTGTAGGGACAGAGAACACTGAAGCTTTCTTT	CASSVGTENTEAFF
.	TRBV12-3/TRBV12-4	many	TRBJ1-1	TGTGCCAGCAGTTTCATGAGAGCTGAAGCTTTCTTT	CASSFMRAEAFF
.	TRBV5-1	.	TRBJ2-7	TGCGCCAGCAGGTTGTCTGGGGCGACCTACGAGCAGTACTTC	CASRLSGATYEQYF
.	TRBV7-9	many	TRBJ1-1	TGTGCCAGCAGCCCCGCCAGGACGGGGAAAACTGAAGCTTTCTTT	CASSPARTGKTEAFF
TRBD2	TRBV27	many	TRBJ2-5	TGTGCCAGTAGACCGGGAGGGTGGTATGAGACCCAGTACTTC	CASRPGGWYETQYF
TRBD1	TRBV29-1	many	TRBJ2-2	TGCAGCGTTGGGGACAGGGGGCTCACCGGGGAGCTGTTTTTT	CSVGDRGLTGELFF
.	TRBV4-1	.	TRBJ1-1	TGCGCCAGCAGCCAAGAGCTTGGGGGTGAAGCTTTCTTT	CASSQELGGEAFF
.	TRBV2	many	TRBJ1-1	TGTGCCAGCGTAGGGGGGGCTGAAGCTTTCTTT	CASVGGAEAFF
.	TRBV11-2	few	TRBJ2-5	TGTGCCAGCAGTTCCCTGGGGGGAAAAGAGACCCAGTACTTC	CASSSLGGKETQYF
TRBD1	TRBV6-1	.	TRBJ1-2	TGTGCCAGCAGAGAACTCGACAGGGGGCTCAGCTACACCTTC	CASRELDRGLSYTF